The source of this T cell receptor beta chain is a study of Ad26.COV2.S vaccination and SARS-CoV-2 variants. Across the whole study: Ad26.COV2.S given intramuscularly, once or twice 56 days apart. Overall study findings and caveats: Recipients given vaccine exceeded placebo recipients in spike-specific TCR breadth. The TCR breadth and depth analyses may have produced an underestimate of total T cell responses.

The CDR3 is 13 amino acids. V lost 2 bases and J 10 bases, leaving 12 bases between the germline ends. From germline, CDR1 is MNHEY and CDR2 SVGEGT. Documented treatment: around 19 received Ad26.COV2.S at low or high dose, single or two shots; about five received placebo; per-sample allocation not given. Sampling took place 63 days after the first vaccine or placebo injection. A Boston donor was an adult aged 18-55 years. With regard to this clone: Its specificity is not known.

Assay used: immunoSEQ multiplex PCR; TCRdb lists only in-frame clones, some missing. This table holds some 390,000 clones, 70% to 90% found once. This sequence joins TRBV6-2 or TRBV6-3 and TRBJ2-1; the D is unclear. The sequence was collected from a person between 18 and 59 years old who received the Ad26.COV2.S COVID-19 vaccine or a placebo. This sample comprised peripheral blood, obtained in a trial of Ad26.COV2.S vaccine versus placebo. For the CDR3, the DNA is TGTGCCAGCAGTTACGCCTACGATGGCGAGCAGTTCTTC. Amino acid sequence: CASSYAYDGEQFF.